This entry lists 9 T cell receptor beta chains sequenced from one sample in a study of OX40 agonist ivuxolimab in advanced cancers. The assay was immunoSEQ multiplex PCR, and TCRdb's table has in-frame clones only and misses some. Here the sample spans 53,000 or so clones, nearly 95% being singletons. The source material was CD4+ or CD8+ T cells sorted from blood, sampled in a trial of the OX40 agonist ivuxolimab. The receptors come from an adult with an advanced solid tumor such as melanoma, head and neck, liver or kidney cancer.

V and J are TRBV7-6 and TRBJ2-5; D not resolved. The V end was cut by 5 bases, the J end by 1 base, with 23 bases between. CDR1 is SGHVS, CDR2 FNYEAQ, per germline. The CDR3 loop spans 18 amino acids. The CDR3 DNA follows: TGTGCCAGCAGCCCTAATTTCGGGTTTGCGGAGCTCCAAGAGACCCAGTACTTC. Its protein product is CASSPNFGFAELQETQYF.

This chain's CDR3 is CASSRLLGLAGRTGELFF. The CDR3 bases are TGTGCCAGCAGCCGGTTGCTTGGACTAGCGGGAAGGACCGGGGAGCTGTTTTTT. The chain combines TRBV4-2 with TRBJ2-2, with 12 bases identical to TRBD2. J lost 5 bases, V lost 4 bases, and 11 bases had no gene match. Germline V gene lookup returns CDR1 LGHNA and CDR2 YNFKEQ. This CDR3 has 18 residues.

DNA for the CDR3: TGCAGCGTAGACCGTACTAGCGGAAGCTCCTACGAGCAGTACTTC. Its protein product is CSVDRTSGSSYEQYF. The rearrangement joins TRBV29-1 to TRBJ2-7; 8 positions agree with TRBD2. CDR3 length equals 15 residues. J was trimmed by 0 bases and V by 6 bases; bases with no gene match: 10. Germline assignment: CDR1 SQVTM and CDR2 ANQGSEA.

The chain couples TRBV27 to TRBJ1-5; D is unclear. CDR3 size: 13 residues. Trimming cost V 5 bases and J 9 bases, with 14 bases left between them. CDR1 and CDR2 (germline): MNHEY, SMNVEV (reference sequence). The CDR3 is CASSPLGFLPQHF. In DNA form, the CDR3 reads TGTGCCAGCAGTCCCCTGGGTTTTTTGCCCCAGCATTTT.

Here the CDR3 reads CAISEAMTGTRNTGELFF. The CDR3 DNA reads as TGTGCCATCAGTGAGGCGATGACCGGGACAAGAAACACCGGGGAGCTGTTTTTT. The chain combines TRBV10-3 with TRBJ2-2; D is possibly TRBD1 (6 bases). The length of the CDR3 is 18 residues. CDR1 is ENHRY, CDR2 SYGVKD, per germline. V dropped 2 bases and J dropped 2 bases, with 18 bases sitting between them.

This chain links TRBV27 with TRBJ1-2; D is perhaps TRBD1 (6 bases). CDR1 is MNHEY and CDR2 is SMNVEV in the germline V gene (reference sequence). The CDR3 length is 14 residues. Trimming took 1 base from V and 3 from J, leaving 9 bases between them. CDR3 DNA sequence: TGTGCCAGCAGTTTATTGGGGGCGTACTATGGCTACACCTTC. Its translation: CASSLLGAYYGYTF.

The chain uses TRBV7-6 and TRBJ2-7, with a weak D call TRBD2 (6 bases). This CDR3 is built from 15 residues. V was shortened by 3 bases and J by 2 bases, with 14 bases between the two germline ends. In germline, CDR1 is SGHVS, CDR2 FNYEAQ. CDR3 residues: CASSFGAGSTYEQYF. The CDR3 DNA follows: TGTGCCAGCAGCTTCGGGGCGGGAAGCACCTACGAGCAGTACTTC.

The chain is built from TRBV4-3 and TRBJ1-4, with a tentative D call TRBD1 (5 bases). Germline CDR1 reads LGHNA; CDR2 reads YSLEER. Trimming cost V 2 bases and J 0 bases, with 10 bases left between them. This CDR3 comprises 16 residues. The CDR3 spells CASSQRGGATNEKLFF. CDR3 DNA sequence: TGCGCCAGCAGCCAACGAGGAGGGGCAACTAATGAAAAACTGTTTTTT.

The chain is built from TRBV27 and TRBJ2-5; TRBD1 matches at 8 bases. The V segment lost 6 bases and the J segment 7 bases; nucleotides outside the gene matches: 7. CDR3 length: 13 amino acids. CDR1 MNHEY and CDR2 SMNVEV come from the germline V gene (reference sequence). CDR3 nucleotide sequence: TGTGCCAGCAGGGATACAGGGGGTTGGACCCAGTACTTC. This gives the protein CASRDTGGWTQYF.